These 14 T cell receptor beta chains came from one sample sequenced in a study of cytomegalovirus exposure and HLA in healthy donors. The PCR contained 60 Vbeta and 13 Jbeta primers. Method: immunoSEQ multiplex PCR; TCRdb's copy keeps in-frame clones and lacks some. The sample has about 160,000 clones, around 80% seen once. The sample was PBMCs. The receptors were gathered from a man between 35 and 55 years old in good health and CMV-seropositive.

This chain uses TRBV18 with TRBJ2-1; 9 nucleotides line up with TRBD1. The germline V gene has CDR1 KGHSH and CDR2 LQKENI. V was pared by 6 bases and J by 5 bases, with 2 bases of the junction left unmatched. There are 13 residues in the CDR3. CDR3 sequence: CASSGQGNNEQFF. Written as DNA, the CDR3 is TGTGCCAGCTCCGGACAGGGGAACAATGAGCAGTTCTTC.

This clone was seen only once. The chain carries TRBV7-2 and TRBJ2-5, with 9 bases matching TRBD2. V shed 5 bases, J shed 1 base, and the junction held 5 bases outside the gene matches. Per the germline V gene, CDR1 is SGHTA and CDR2 is FQGNSA. The CDR3 has 15 residues. Written as DNA, the CDR3 is TGTGCCAGCAGCCCGCGGACTAGCGCCCAAGAGACCCAGTACTTC. This gives the protein CASSPRTSAQETQYF.

The V call is TRBV7-9, the J call TRBJ2-2, with no clear D. This CDR3 contains 15 residues. Trimming took off 2 bases at V and 8 bases at J, with 15 bases between the two ends. From germline, CDR1 is SEHNR and CDR2 FQNEAQ (reference sequence). CDR3 coding DNA: TGTGCCAGCAGCTTAATTTCCCCGCGAACGGGGGAGCTGTTTTTT. Translating it yields CASSLISPRTGELFF.

The chain couples TRBV9 to TRBJ2-2; 8 nucleotides match TRBD2. CDR3 length: 14 amino acids. The germline V gene encodes CDR1 SGDLS and CDR2 YYNGEE. V shed 3 bases, J shed 6 bases, and the junction held 4 bases outside the gene matches. The CDR3: CASSALAGAGELFF. The CDR3 bases are TGTGCCAGCAGCGCTCTAGCGGGCGCCGGGGAGCTGTTTTTT.

The J gene is TRBJ2-1, the V gene TRBV5-8, with TRBD2 identical over 13 bases. Germline CDR1 SGHTS, CDR2 YDEGEE. This CDR3 spans 17 amino acids. With 0 bases clipped from V and 4 bases from J, the junction kept 4 bases outside the gene matches. The CDR3 region has the DNA TGTGCCAGCAGCTTGGTCGAGGGACTAGCGGGATACAATGAGCAGTTCTTC. It yields the protein CASSLVEGLAGYNEQFF.

This rearrangement joins TRBV7-9 to TRBJ1-5; a weak D match, TRBD1 (5 bases). V was trimmed by 8 bases and J by 5 bases, leaving 10 bases between them. There are 12 residues in the CDR3. Germline CDR1 SEHNR, CDR2 FQNEAQ (reference sequence). The CDR3 here is CASGRGDQPQHF. In DNA, the CDR3 is TGTGCCAGCGGCCGGGGGGATCAGCCCCAGCATTTT. Together with reference TRBV7-9 and TRBJ1-5, the CDR3 gives the full variable domain: DTGVSQNPRHKITKRGQNVTFRCDPISEHNRLYWYRQTLGQGPEFLTYFQNEAQLEKSRLLSDRFSAERPKGSFSTLEIQRTEQGDSAMYLCASGRGDQPQHFGDGTRLSIL.

This clone was observed a handful of times. This chain's CDR3 is CASSLGGAGNYGYTF. CDR3 in DNA: TGTGCCAGCAGTTTAGGGGGCGCCGGTAACTATGGCTACACCTTC. This chain connects TRBV27 to TRBJ1-2; D possibly corresponds to TRBD1 (6 bases). This CDR3 has 15 amino acids. Trimming stripped 2 bases from V and 1 base from J, with 11 bases between. Germline values: CDR1 MNHEY, CDR2 SMNVEV (reference sequence).

The chain has TRBV10-2 and TRBJ1-4; D perhaps matches TRBD1 (5 bases). Trimming stripped 6 bases from V and 0 bases from J, with 14 bases between. CDR3 length: 16 amino acids. Germline V gene sequence: CDR1 WSHSY, CDR2 SAAADI. CDR3 loop: CASSLKKGATNEKLFF. The DNA of the CDR3 is TGCGCCAGCAGCTTGAAAAAAGGGGCAACTAATGAAAAACTGTTTTTT.

This clone was detected once. The chain is built from TRBV5-1 and TRBJ2-7; 13 positions agree with TRBD2. CDR1 is SGHRS and CDR2 is YFSETQ in the germline V gene. The junction had 4 bases not matched to a gene; V was cut back by 4 bases and J by 6 bases. CDR3 size: 14 residues. The CDR3 coding sequence is TGCGCCAGCAGCCCTGGACTAGCGGGAGTCGAGCAGTACTTC. It translates to CASSPGLAGVEQYF.

The rearrangement uses TRBV5-1 and TRBJ1-2; D might be TRBD1 (6 bases). Trimming left V 0 bases short and J 7 bases short, with 7 bases between. CDR1 is SGHRS and CDR2 is YFSETQ in the germline V gene. CDR3 length: 12 amino acids. The CDR3 nucleotides read TGCGCCAGCAGCTTGGGCAGGGGTGGCTACACCTTC. Amino acid sequence: CASSLGRGGYTF.

The chain couples TRBV6-4 to TRBJ2-1; no clear D. The CDR3 extends over 13 amino acids. Germline CDR1 and CDR2: MRHNA and SNTAGT. Trimming pared 4 bases from V and 8 bases from J, leaving 12 bases between. The CDR3 region is CASSARVSYEQFF. The CDR3, as DNA: TGTGCCAGCAGTGCCCGGGTTTCCTATGAGCAGTTCTTC.

The CDR3 reads CASSYSMTAEKLFF. CDR3 nucleotides: TGTGCCAGCAGTTACTCAATGACAGCTGAAAAACTGTTTTTT. The genes are TRBV6-5 and TRBJ1-4; possibly TRBD1 for D (5 bases). The CDR3 covers 14 residues. With 0 bases removed from V and 7 bases from J, the gap between germline ends came to 9 bases. The V gene's germline CDR1 is MNHEY and CDR2 SVGAGI.

About this clone: The sample has other DNA sequences that encode this CDR3 too. The chain uses TRBV18 and TRBJ2-7, with TRBD2 matching 14 bases. Germline V CDR1 and CDR2: KGHSH, LQKENI. The junction had 1 base not matched to a gene; V was cut back by 3 bases and J by 3 bases. The CDR3 loop spans 15 amino acids. In DNA form, the CDR3 reads TGTGCCAGCTCACCGGGACTAGCGGGAGTCTACGAGCAGTACTTC. This codes for CASSPGLAGVYEQYF.

The chain is built from TRBV19 and TRBJ1-1; D is ambiguous. The CDR3 is 14 amino acids. Per germline, CDR1 LNHDA and CDR2 SQIVND (reference sequence). V was shortened by 8 bases and J by 0 bases, with 13 bases between the two germline ends. The CDR3 reads CASAISRVNTEAFF. DNA for the CDR3: TGTGCCAGTGCAATATCCCGGGTGAACACTGAAGCTTTCTTT.